Below are 23 T cell receptor beta chains sequenced from a single sample in a study of T cell repertoires in cytomegalovirus infection (dated by TCRdb to between 2018 and 2021). The treatment or condition label of this sample denotes: in vitro stimulation with specific CMV peptide epitopes to enrich CMV-specific T cells. For these receptors, no antigen is known. This sample was sequenced with an Illumina HiSeq 1500. TCRdb reran the public reads through fastp at Q25 and MiXCR, keeping productive beta chains. Every CDR3 protein is listed once, alongside the most common genes and DNA of its rows. The sample records tens of thousands of distinct CDR3 sequences, under 30% of which are singletons. 50% to 65% of the sample is held by the ten biggest clonotypes. The sample consisted of CD8+ T cells from cultured PBMCs, taken from culture after CMV antigen stimulation. The receptors originated from a human donor in good health (CMV status not recorded). Some clones in this sample may be carry-over from other donors' samples.

This clonotype was seen a handful of times. The chain links TRBV7-9 to TRBJ1-1; D is undetermined. This CDR3 has 14 amino acids. V gave up 5 bases and J gave up 3 bases, with 13 bases separating them. Germline V gene data show CDR1 as SEHNR and CDR2 as FQNEAQ (reference sequence). CDR3 protein: CASSPLVGYTEAFF. The CDR3 nucleotides read TGTGCCAGCAGCCCTTTGGTCGGGTACACTGAAGCTTTCTTT.

The CDR3 here is CASSSGLAGDNEQFF. CDR3 sequence (DNA): TGTGCCAGCAGTTCGGGACTAGCGGGGGACAATGAGCAGTTCTTC. The chain employs TRBV6-1 and TRBJ2-1, with 14 positions matching TRBD2. V lost 5 bases, J lost 5 bases, and 2 bases stayed unmatched. The CDR3 is 15 amino acids. CDR1 is MNHNS, CDR2 SASEGT, per germline.

Here the CDR3 DNA reads TGTGCCAGCAGCTCGAAACGCAGACATCTTTCCTACGAGCAGTACTTC. As protein: CASSSKRRHLSYEQYF. The V gene is TRBV7-2, the J gene TRBJ2-7; D remains ambiguous. The CDR3 consists of 16 residues. Trimming shortened V by 4 bases and J by 1 base, and 17 bases separated the two germline ends. The germline V gene encodes CDR1 SGHTA and CDR2 FQGNSA.

The rearrangement uses TRBV7-6 and TRBJ2-3, with D perhaps TRBD1 or TRBD2 (5 bases each). Trimming pared 5 bases from V and 2 bases from J, leaving 14 bases between. The CDR3 runs 15 residues. Germline V CDR1 and CDR2: SGHVS, FNYEAQ. In nucleotides, the CDR3 is TGTGCCAGCAGCCCCGGGACGGACCTCACAGATACGCAGTATTTT. Translating it yields CASSPGTDLTDTQYF. The complete variable domain, with remaining parts taken from reference TRBV7-6 and TRBJ2-3, reads GAGVSQSPRYKVTKRGQDVALRCDPISGHVSLYWYRQALGQGPEFLTYFNYEAQQDKSGLPNDRFSAERPEGSISTLTIQRTEQRDSAMYRCASSPGTDLTDTQYFGPGTRLTVL.

This chain links TRBV7-4 with TRBJ2-1; no clear D gene. From germline, CDR1 is SGHVT and CDR2 SQSDAQ. Trimming removed 10 bases at V and 7 bases at J, with 11 bases between. CDR3 length: 11 residues. The CDR3 DNA reads TGTGCCACCGGCCAGGCAAATGAGCAGTTCTTC. The encoded protein is CATGQANEQFF.

There are many counts of this clonotype. This chain connects TRBV7-2 to TRBJ1-1; no reliable D call. V shed 3 bases and J shed 4 bases, with 12 bases lying between them. Germline V CDR1 and CDR2: SGHTA, FQGNSA. The CDR3 extends over 14 amino acids. This chain's CDR3 is CASSFVDPSTEAFF. CDR3 coding DNA: TGTGCCAGCAGCTTTGTCGACCCCAGCACTGAAGCTTTCTTT.

In this sample, this clonotype turned up a few times. This chain connects TRBV5-3 to TRBJ1-3; D unclear. TRBV5-3 is sorted into the ORF group, with uncertain function. The CDR3 has 15 amino acids. V was cut by 0 bases and J by 0 bases, with 7 bases left in between. CDR3 DNA sequence: TGTGCCAGAAGCTTGGAGGCAGACTCTGGAAACACCATATATTTT. This encodes CARSLEADSGNTIYF.

This clonotype has at least ten counts. V is TRBV7-8 and J is TRBJ1-6; 9 nucleotides match TRBD1. Germline assignment: CDR1 SGHVS and CDR2 FQNEAQ. V was pared by 5 bases and J by 3 bases, with 8 bases of the junction left unmatched. This CDR3 has 17 amino acids. The CDR3 DNA reads TGTGCCAGCAGCCGCTCGGGGACAGGGAACTATAATTCACCCCTCCACTTT. This gives the protein CASSRSGTGNYNSPLHF.

This clonotype was detected ten times or more. This chain uses TRBV7-9 with TRBJ1-2, with TRBD1 identical over 8 bases. V lost 4 bases, J lost 6 bases, and 10 bases stayed unmatched. The CDR3 runs 15 residues. CDR1 SEHNR and CDR2 FQNEAQ come from the germline V gene (reference sequence). The CDR3 here is CASSWAPDREDGYTF. In nucleotides, the CDR3 is TGTGCCAGCAGCTGGGCCCCGGACAGGGAGGATGGCTACACCTTC. Using reference TRBV7-9 and TRBJ1-2 for the parts outside the CDR3, the full variable domain is DTGVSQNPRHKITKRGQNVTFRCDPISEHNRLYWYRQTLGQGPEFLTYFQNEAQLEKSRLLSDRFSAERPKGSFSTLEIQRTEQGDSAMYLCASSWAPDREDGYTFGSGTRLTVV.

This clonotype was observed at least ten times. This sequence joins TRBV29-1 and TRBJ1-2, with 9 bases identical to TRBD1. With V trimmed by 6 bases and J by 5 bases, 7 bases remained unmatched. The CDR3 is 13 amino acids. Germline loops: CDR1 SQVTM, CDR2 ANQGSEA. The CDR3 protein is CSVRTGDGYGYTF. As DNA, the CDR3 is TGCAGCGTCCGGACAGGGGATGGTTATGGCTACACCTTC.

V gene TRBV7-9 combines with J gene TRBJ2-5, with 10 bases identical to TRBD1. Per the germline V gene, CDR1 is SEHNR and CDR2 is FQNEAQ (reference sequence). The CDR3 is 14 residues long. With 5 bases clipped from V and 7 bases from J, the junction kept 7 bases outside the gene matches. The CDR3 protein is CASSRTGGKGTQYF. CDR3 nucleotide sequence: TGTGCCAGCAGCCGGACAGGGGGAAAGGGGACCCAGTACTTC.

This clonotype was counted ten times or more. This chain joins TRBV7-8 and TRBJ2-1; 13 nucleotides line up with TRBD2. The CDR3 consists of 15 residues. J gave up 7 bases and V 6 bases, and 6 bases lay outside the gene matches. The V gene's germline CDR1 is SGHVS and CDR2 FQNEAQ. The CDR3 DNA follows: TGTGCCAGCAGAACCGGGACTAGCGGGACAAATGAGCAGTTCTTC. Translation gives CASRTGTSGTNEQFF.

This chain joins TRBV12-3 or TRBV12-4 and TRBJ2-3, with no clear D. The CDR3 loop spans 13 amino acids. V dropped 3 bases and J dropped 3 bases, with 7 bases sitting between them. The CDR3 spells CASSFGWTDTQYF. The CDR3 nucleotides read TGTGCCAGCAGTTTTGGTTGGACAGATACGCAGTATTTT.

This clonotype was seen a few times. The J gene is TRBJ2-7, the V gene TRBV7-9; 9 positions agree with TRBD1. Per germline, CDR1 SEHNR and CDR2 FQNEAQ (reference sequence). The CDR3 has 15 amino acids. After removal of 2 bases from V and 6 bases from J, the junction contained 8 bases not matched to a gene. This CDR3 reads CASSLSWTGAGEQYF. CDR3 in DNA: TGTGCCAGCAGCTTAAGCTGGACAGGGGCCGGCGAGCAGTACTTC. The full variable domain, completed using reference TRBV7-9 and TRBJ2-7, is DTGVSQNPRHKITKRGQNVTFRCDPISEHNRLYWYRQTLGQGPEFLTYFQNEAQLEKSRLLSDRFSAERPKGSFSTLEIQRTEQGDSAMYLCASSLSWTGAGEQYFGPGTRLTVT.

The chain carries TRBV29-1 and TRBJ2-1; 8 bases match TRBD2. The germline gives CDR1 SQVTM, CDR2 ANQGSEA. The CDR3 length is 14 residues. Unmatched junction bases numbered 13, after V lost 8 bases and J lost 7 bases. CDR3 DNA: TGCAGCTTCCCGGCGGGGGGTTTCTTGAATGAGCAGTTCTTC. Translating gives CSFPAGGFLNEQFF.

The chain combines TRBV23-1 with TRBJ1-1, with 7 bases that match TRBD1. TRBV23-1 is an open reading frame, and its role is uncertain. This CDR3 is built from 17 residues. The J segment lost 5 bases and the V segment lost 2 bases, leaving 14 bases of the junction unmatched. CDR3: CASSQRKGDRVETEAFF. CDR3 bases: TGCGCCAGCAGTCAACGGAAGGGCGACAGGGTAGAGACTGAAGCTTTCTTT.

This rearrangement joins TRBV5-5 to TRBJ1-1; no clear D. Germline V gene lookup returns CDR1 SGHKS and CDR2 YYEKEE (reference sequence). This CDR3 comprises 11 residues. Deletions cut 0 bases from V and 10 bases from J, with 7 bases between. The CDR3 coding sequence is TGTGCCAGCAGCTTGGGGATAGGAGCTTTCTTT. Translated: CASSLGIGAFF.

Comment on this clonotype: This may be a read error, as it is one base from a much larger clone. The rearrangement uses TRBV4-3 and TRBJ1-6, with no clear D. Germline-derived CDR1 and CDR2 are LGHNA and YSLEER. This CDR3 has 16 residues. CDR3 nucleotides: TGCGCCAGCAGCCAAGATGCAGTCGACTATAATTTACCCCTCCACTTT. The encoded protein is CASSQDAVDYNLPLHF.

The chain uses TRBV7-3 and TRBJ1-1; 9 positions agree with TRBD1. The V gene's germline CDR1 is SGHTA and CDR2 FQGTGA. Trimming cost V 4 bases and J 1 base; bases outside gene matches: 7. The CDR3 has 16 amino acids. CDR3 loop: CASSSRRDRENTEAFF. CDR3 nucleotide sequence: TGTGCCAGCAGCTCCCGCCGGGACAGGGAGAACACTGAAGCTTTCTTT.

This clonotype was picked up one time. The J gene is TRBJ2-1, the V gene TRBV25-1; D is possibly TRBD1 or TRBD2 (5 bases each). V was cut by 9 bases and J by 1 base, with 16 bases left in between. This CDR3 spans 15 amino acids. Germline V CDR1 and CDR2: MGHDK, SYGVNS. CDR3 DNA sequence: TGTGCCAGTGGGACCTGGACAACGTCCTACAATGAGCAGTTCTTC. It translates to CASGTWTTSYNEQFF.

A few counts support this clonotype. This chain links TRBV5-6 with TRBJ1-1; weak D call: TRBD1 (5 bases). The CDR3 has 15 residues. Per germline, CDR1 SGHDT and CDR2 YYEEEE. V gave up 2 bases and J gave up 4 bases, with 15 bases separating them. In DNA form, the CDR3 reads TGTGCCAGCAGCTTTCGGAGGGACCTTATCACTGAAGCTTTCTTT. It translates to CASSFRRDLITEAFF.

This sequence joins TRBV7-2 and TRBJ2-2, with 10 bases matching TRBD1. Germline CDR1 SGHTA, CDR2 FQGNSA. The J segment lost 5 bases and the V segment lost 5 bases, leaving 8 bases of the junction unmatched. CDR3 length: 16 residues. The CDR3: CASSAGTGAGTGELFF. CDR3 sequence (DNA): TGTGCCAGCAGCGCCGGGACAGGGGCGGGTACCGGGGAGCTGTTTTTT.

The chain couples TRBV7-3 to TRBJ2-1; TRBD2 matches 8 bases. The CDR3 is 16 amino acids. With V trimmed by 4 bases and J by 7 bases, 12 bases remained unmatched. CDR1 and CDR2 (germline): SGHTA, FQGTGA. The CDR3 spells CASSSVGGGAGNEQFF. The CDR3 nucleotides are TGTGCCAGCAGCTCGGTCGGGGGGGGGGCAGGTAATGAGCAGTTCTTC. Full variable domain (outside the CDR3, taken from reference TRBV7-3 and TRBJ2-1): GAGVSQTPSNKVTEKGKYVELRCDPISGHTALYWYRQSLGQGPEFLIYFQGTGAADDSGLPNDRFFAVRPEGSVSTLKIQRTERGDSAVYLCASSSVGGGAGNEQFFGPGTRLTVL.